Listed below are T cell receptor beta chains from one sample, sequenced in a study of PD-L1 blockade in urothelial cancer. Profiling relied on immunoSEQ multiplex PCR, and the TCRdb table lists in-frame clones only, not all of them. The table records fewer than 65,000 clones, 75% to 90% of them present only once. The sequences come from PBMCs, collected around atezolizumab (anti-PD-L1) treatment. The receptors stem from a man in his 70s with urothelial cancer. The CDR3 runs from the conserved cysteine through the conserved F or W. A D gene is named only where the DNA matches it firmly. Clone size, where shown, is once, few, many, or a class for clones that have expanded.

cdr3_nt | cdr3_aa | d_call | j_call | clone_size | v_call
TGTGCCAGCAGTTTGGACTCCGACAACTATGGCTACACCTTC | CASSLDSDNYGYTF | . | TRBJ1-2 | . | TRBV27
TGCGCCAGCAGTCCGACAGGGGATAATCAGCCCCAGCATTTT | CASSPTGDNQPQHF | TRBD1 | TRBJ1-5 | . | TRBV5-1
TGTGCCAGCAGTGAGTACAGTGCGAACACTGAAGCTTTCTTT | CASSEYSANTEAFF | . | TRBJ1-1 | . | TRBV6-1
TGTGCCAGCAGACCTGGACTAGCGGCTAACGGGAACGGGGAGCTGTTTTTT | CASRPGLAANGNGELFF | TRBD2 | TRBJ2-2 | . | TRBV11-2
TGTGCCAGCAGCTCCCTCCGGGGAGCGGTTGAAGCTTTCTTT | CASSSLRGAVEAFF | . | TRBJ1-1 | . | TRBV7-6
TGTGCCAGCAGTCCCACAGCGTTCTTC | CASSPTAFF | . | TRBJ2-1 | . | TRBV6-5
TGTGCCAGCAGCGTAGGGCAGGGTAGTAACTATGGCTACACCTTC | CASSVGQGSNYGYTF | . | TRBJ1-2 | once | TRBV9
TGTGCCAGCAGTTTAGGACTAGCGGGCGGGAGTCATTCGTCCTACGAGCAGTACTTC | CASSLGLAGGSHSSYEQYF | TRBD2 | TRBJ2-7 | . | TRBV27
TGTGCCAGCTCACCACCGGTGCGCGGGCGCTCTGGAAACACCATATATTTT | CASSPPVRGRSGNTIYF | . | TRBJ1-3 | once | TRBV18
TGTGCCAGCACCAAGGGGACTAGCGGGACGGGCGAGCAGTACTTC | CASTKGTSGTGEQYF | TRBD2 | TRBJ2-7 | . | TRBV2
TGTGCCAGCAGCAAGAGGGCGGGGAGCAATCAGCCCCAGCATTTT | CASSKRAGSNQPQHF | . | TRBJ1-5 | . | TRBV9
TGCGCCAGCAGCCTCGATGGACCAGGGAGCAATCAGCCCCAGCATTTT | CASSLDGPGSNQPQHF | . | TRBJ1-5 | many | TRBV4-3
TGCGCCAGCAGCCTACTGGGCGGGAGTTGGGAGACCCAGTACTTC | CASSLLGGSWETQYF | TRBD2 | TRBJ2-5 | . | TRBV5-1
TGTGCCAGCAACCGAGCAGGGGGGAGCTATGGCTACACCTTC | CASNRAGGSYGYTF | TRBD1 | TRBJ1-2 | . | TRBV2
TGTGCCAGCAGTTTTACAGGGGGGAACACCGGGGAGCTGTTTTTT | CASSFTGGNTGELFF | TRBD1 | TRBJ2-2 | . | TRBV5-5
TGTGCCAGCTCTCTTTCGTGGGCCGCACAAGAGACCCAGTACTTC | CASSLSWAAQETQYF | . | TRBJ2-5 | . | TRBV18
TGTGCCAGCAGCGAACAGGGGGACGGAAGACTGTTTTTT | CASSEQGDGRLFF | TRBD1 | TRBJ1-4 | . | TRBV5-4
TGCGCCAGCAGTGCTAACAGGGTAACCGAGCAGTACTTC | CASSANRVTEQYF | . | TRBJ2-7 | . | TRBV10-1
TGTACCAGCAGTTGCTCTCCCGGGTCTTACGAGCAGTACTTC | CTSSCSPGSYEQYF | . | TRBJ2-7 | . | TRBV6-7
TGTGCCAGCAGCTTAGTGGAGTACGAGCAGTACTTC | CASSLVEYEQYF | . | TRBJ2-7 | . | TRBV7-2
TGTGCCAGTAGTACGACAGTAGAGGAGAACTATGGCTACACCTTC | CASSTTVEENYGYTF | . | TRBJ1-2 | . | TRBV19
TGCGCCAGCATCCCTGGAGGGGCTAGTTTCTCCAATGAGCAGTTCTTC | CASIPGGASFSNEQFF | . | TRBJ2-1 | . | TRBV5-1
TGTGCCAGCAGTTCCGGACTGGGAAACACCATATATTTT | CASSSGLGNTIYF | . | TRBJ1-3 | . | TRBV28
TGTGCCAGCACTCTTAGAGGGAATTCCTACAATGAGCAGTTCTTC | CASTLRGNSYNEQFF | . | TRBJ2-1 | . | TRBV5-5
TGTGCCAGTAGTACTCGACCGGGAGGTGACCAGCATTTT | CASSTRPGGDQHF | . | TRBJ1-5 | . | TRBV19
TGTGCCAGCAGCTTAGATGGCGGGAGGGTCTACGAGCAGTACTTC | CASSLDGGRVYEQYF | TRBD2 | TRBJ2-7 | . | TRBV7-2